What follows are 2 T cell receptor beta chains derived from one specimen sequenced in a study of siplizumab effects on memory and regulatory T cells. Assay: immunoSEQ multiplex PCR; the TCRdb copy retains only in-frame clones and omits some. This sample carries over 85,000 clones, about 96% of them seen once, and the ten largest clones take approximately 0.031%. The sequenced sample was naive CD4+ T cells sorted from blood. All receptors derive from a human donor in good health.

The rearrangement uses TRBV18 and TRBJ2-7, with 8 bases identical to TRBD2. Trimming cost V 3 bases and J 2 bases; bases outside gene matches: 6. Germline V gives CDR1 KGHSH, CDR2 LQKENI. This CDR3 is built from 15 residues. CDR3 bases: TGTGCCAGCTCACCCCCCGGGGGGGCAACCTACGAGCAGTACTTC. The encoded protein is CASSPPGGATYEQYF.

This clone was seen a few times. The CDR3 sequence: CASSAQDYNSPLHF. Written as DNA, the CDR3 is TGTGCCAGTAGTGCACAGGACTATAATTCACCCCTCCACTTT. This sequence joins TRBV19 and TRBJ1-6, with a possible D match to TRBD1 (5 bases). The CDR3 length is 14 residues. Germline-derived CDR1 and CDR2 are LNHDA and SQIVND (reference sequence). The ends were cut back, 5 bases at V and 3 bases at J, with 8 bases in the middle.